A selection of T cell receptor beta chains follows, all from one sample in a study of T cells in narcolepsy. Here immunoSEQ multiplex PCR was the method, and the copy in TCRdb shows in-frame clones only, minus some. The table includes 7,000 to 10,000 clones, 61% detected once. Sequenced material: CD45RA- memory CD8+ T cells from PBMCs. These receptors were taken from a human donor with narcolepsy. Both conserved end residues are part of each CDR3. A D gene is named only where the DNA matches it firmly. Rows give clone size only sometimes, using once, few, many, or a class for an expanded clone.

size	D	V	J	length	CDR3	DNA
NA	TRBD1	TRBV7-2	TRBJ1-2	16	CASSGQGAETNYGYTF	TGTGCCAGCAGCGGACAGGGGGCGGAAACTAACTATGGCTACACCTTC
NA	NA	TRBV10-3	TRBJ1-6	15	CAISESPGSGSPLHF	TGTGCCATCAGTGAGTCGCCTGGGAGCGGTTCACCCCTCCACTTT
NA	NA	TRBV7-9	TRBJ1-2	12	CASSLSQYGYTF	TGTGCCAGCAGCTTAAGCCAATATGGCTACACCTTC
NA	NA	TRBV14	TRBJ2-7	16	CASSQGSGGSYYEQYF	TGTGCCAGCAGCCAAGGGAGTGGTGGCAGCTACTACGAGCAGTACTTC
NA	TRBD1	TRBV18	TRBJ2-2	15	CASSTGQGSTGELFF	TGTGCCAGCTCTACGGGACAGGGGTCCACCGGGGAGCTGTTTTTT
NA	NA	TRBV11-2	TRBJ2-6	15	CASSLTESGANVLTF	TGTGCCAGCAGCTTAACCGAATCTGGGGCCAACGTCCTGACTTTC
NA	NA	TRBV6-1	TRBJ1-2	14	CASSATAEGYGYTF	TGTGCCAGCAGTGCCACGGCGGAGGGCTATGGCTACACCTTC
few	TRBD1	TRBV7-3	TRBJ1-1	14	CASSSYRGGTEAFF	TGTGCCAGCAGCTCCTACAGGGGCGGTACTGAAGCTTTCTTT
NA	TRBD2	TRBV4-1	TRBJ2-1	15	CASSLLAGGSNEQFF	TGCGCCAGCAGCCTCCTAGCGGGGGGGAGTAATGAGCAGTTCTTC
NA	TRBD1	TRBV6-4	TRBJ1-1	15	CASSDSTGGNTEAFF	TGTGCCAGCAGTGACTCAACAGGGGGCAACACTGAAGCTTTCTTT
NA	NA	TRBV27	TRBJ2-7	13	CASSSTGTYEQYF	TGTGCCAGCAGTTCGACAGGTACCTACGAGCAGTACTTC
NA	TRBD1	TRBV28	TRBJ1-2	13	CASRDRGEDGYTF	TGTGCCAGTCGGGACAGGGGTGAGGATGGCTACACCTTC
NA	NA	TRBV7-8	TRBJ2-3	15	CASSLPPRGADTQYF	TGTGCCAGCAGCTTACCCCCGCGGGGCGCAGATACGCAGTATTTT
few	NA	TRBV19	TRBJ1-1	13	CASSIMTGSEAFF	TGTGCCAGTAGTATTATGACGGGGTCTGAAGCTTTCTTT
NA	NA	TRBV2	TRBJ1-1	15	CASSPGHQGLLEAFF	TGTGCCAGCAGTCCTGGACACCAAGGGCTCCTTGAAGCTTTCTTT
few	TRBD2	TRBV5-6	TRBJ2-1	16	CASSSTSGGAINEQFF	TGTGCCAGCAGCTCGACTAGCGGGGGGGCCATCAATGAGCAGTTCTTC
NA	NA	TRBV9	TRBJ2-7	15	CASSVDADTAYEQYF	TGTGCCAGCAGCGTTGACGCAGACACCGCCTACGAGCAGTACTTC
NA	TRBD2	TRBV9	TRBJ2-3	16	CASSPAGGGPGDTQYF	TGTGCCAGCAGCCCTGCCGGGGGGGGCCCTGGGGATACGCAGTATTTT
NA	NA	TRBV9	TRBJ2-7	13	CASSVGATHEQYF	TGTGCCAGCAGCGTAGGGGCCACGCACGAGCAGTACTTC
NA	NA	TRBV4-3	TRBJ1-1	13	CASSPSDQTEAFF	TGCGCCAGCAGCCCAAGTGACCAAACTGAAGCTTTCTTT
NA	NA	TRBV6-4	TRBJ2-2	14	CASSYGAVSGELFF	TGTGCCAGCAGTTACGGAGCCGTATCCGGGGAGCTGTTTTTT
NA	NA	TRBV9	TRBJ1-4	10	CASGNEKLFF	TGTGCCAGCGGGAATGAAAAACTGTTTTTT
NA	TRBD2	TRBV7-6	TRBJ2-7	13	CASGGGGAKEQYF	TGTGCCAGCGGTGGCGGGGGGGCGAAGGAGCAGTACTTC
NA	TRBD2	TRBV7-8	TRBJ2-5	17	CASSLIVRGGRRETQYF	TGTGCCAGCAGCTTAATTGTTCGCGGGGGGCGACGGGAGACCCAGTACTTC
NA	TRBD2	TRBV4-3	TRBJ2-1	16	CASSQEGGGGAGEQFF	TGCGCCAGCAGCCAAGAAGGGGGCGGGGGGGCCGGCGAGCAGTTCTTC
NA	NA	TRBV25-1	TRBJ1-6	17	CASSDLDTKFLGSPLHF	TGTGCCAGCAGTGACCTAGACACCAAGTTTCTAGGGTCACCCCTCCACTTT
few	NA	TRBV30	TRBJ1-1	14	CAWTFGQGDTEAFF	TGTGCCTGGACTTTCGGGCAGGGTGACACTGAAGCTTTCTTT
NA	NA	TRBV7-9	TRBJ2-1	14	CASSFSGSDNEQFF	TGTGCCAGCAGCTTTAGTGGGTCAGACAATGAGCAGTTCTTC
few	NA	TRBV6-5	TRBJ1-1	13	CASLGQMNTEAFF	TGTGCCAGCCTAGGACAGATGAACACTGAAGCTTTCTTT
once	TRBD2	TRBV2	TRBJ2-1	17	CASSDSGLAGPNDEQFF	TGTGCCAGCAGTGACTCCGGACTAGCGGGCCCCAATGATGAGCAGTTCTTC
NA	NA	TRBV6-4	TRBJ1-1	14	CASSERAENTEAFF	TGTGCCAGCAGTGAAAGGGCAGAGAACACTGAAGCTTTCTTT
NA	TRBD1	TRBV4-3	TRBJ1-4	16	CASSRSRTGGKEKLFF	TGCGCCAGCAGCCGCAGCAGGACAGGGGGCAAGGAAAAACTGTTTTTT
medium-sized	NA	TRBV27	TRBJ2-7	14	CASSLFGVSYEQYF	TGTGCCAGCAGTTTATTCGGGGTGTCCTACGAGCAGTACTTC
NA	NA	TRBV9	TRBJ1-2	17	CASSVPRPSTYNYGYTF	TGTGCCAGCAGCGTACCCCGCCCCTCGACCTATAACTATGGCTACACCTTC
NA	NA	TRBV21-1	TRBJ1-6	16	CASRATERSYNSPLHF	TGTGCCAGCAGGGCGACCGAGAGGAGCTATAATTCACCCCTCCACTTT
medium-sized	NA	TRBV27	TRBJ2-3	12	CASSPGGGTQYF	TGTGCCAGCAGTCCGGGTGGGGGCACGCAGTATTTT
NA	NA	TRBV19	TRBJ2-7	12	CASSMPANEQYF	TGTGCCAGTAGCATGCCGGCAAACGAGCAGTACTTC
few	NA	TRBV11-1	TRBJ1-6	13	CASSLAYNSPLHF	TGTGCCAGCAGCCTCGCCTATAATTCACCCCTCCACTTT